Sequencing of this T cell receptor beta chain was carried out in a study of blood T cell repertoires in COVID-19. At the level of the study: Sites across the United States, Italy and Spain contributed samples from acute and convalescent COVID-19. Sample material is recorded as cDNA or gDNA derived from T cells, B-cell-depleted T cells, or PBMCs.

Per the study methods: The assay estimated nucleated cells by amplifying reference gene primers. The assay was immunoSEQ multiplex PCR, and TCRdb's table has in-frame clones only and misses some. That table gives V, J and clone size, and the DNA gave D and trimming. The sample has approximately 140,000 clones; roughly 79% are singletons. CDR3 length: 15 residues. The V gene end was trimmed by 2 bases and the J gene end by 5 bases; junction bases not matched to a gene: 3. The germline V gene has CDR1 SGHTA and CDR2 FQGNSA. The sequence was obtained from a human donor with acute or convalescent COVID-19. The donor label of this sample is uncertain. Sequencing used peripheral blood. V is TRBV7-2 and J is TRBJ2-5, with 12 bases matching TRBD2. The CDR3 loop reads CASSLSGLAGETQYF. DNA for the CDR3: TGTGCCAGCAGCTTATCGGGACTAGCGGGCGAGACCCAGTACTTC.